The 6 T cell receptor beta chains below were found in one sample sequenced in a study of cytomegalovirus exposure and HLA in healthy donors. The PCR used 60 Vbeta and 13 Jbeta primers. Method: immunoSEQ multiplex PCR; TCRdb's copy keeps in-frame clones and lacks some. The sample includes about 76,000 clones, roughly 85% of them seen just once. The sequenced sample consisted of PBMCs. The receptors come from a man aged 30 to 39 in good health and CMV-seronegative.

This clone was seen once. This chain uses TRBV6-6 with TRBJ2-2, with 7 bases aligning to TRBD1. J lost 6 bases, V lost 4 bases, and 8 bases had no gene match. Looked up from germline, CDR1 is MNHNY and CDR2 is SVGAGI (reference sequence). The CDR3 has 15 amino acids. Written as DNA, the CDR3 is TGTGCCAGCAGTTGGACAGGTTATGAGTCCGGGGAGCTGTTTTTT. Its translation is CASSWTGYESGELFF.

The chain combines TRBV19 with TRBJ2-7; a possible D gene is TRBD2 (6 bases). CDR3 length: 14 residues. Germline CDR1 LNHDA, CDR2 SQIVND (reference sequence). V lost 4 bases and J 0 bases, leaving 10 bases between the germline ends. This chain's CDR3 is CASSRDFSSYEQYF. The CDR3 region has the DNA TGTGCCAGTAGTAGGGACTTCAGCTCCTACGAGCAGTACTTC.

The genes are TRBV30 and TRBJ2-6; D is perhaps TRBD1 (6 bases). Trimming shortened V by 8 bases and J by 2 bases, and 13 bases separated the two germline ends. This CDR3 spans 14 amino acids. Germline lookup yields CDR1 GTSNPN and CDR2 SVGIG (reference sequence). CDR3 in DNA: TGTGCCGTCGACAGGATTACTGGGGCCAACGTCCTGACTTTC. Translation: CAVDRITGANVLTF. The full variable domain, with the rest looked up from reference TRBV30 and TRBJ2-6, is SQTIHQWPATLVQPVGSPLSLECTVEGTSNPNLYWYRQAAGRGLQLLFYSVGIGQISSEVPQNLSASRPQDRQFILSSKKLLLSDSGFYLCAVDRITGANVLTFGAGSRLTVL.

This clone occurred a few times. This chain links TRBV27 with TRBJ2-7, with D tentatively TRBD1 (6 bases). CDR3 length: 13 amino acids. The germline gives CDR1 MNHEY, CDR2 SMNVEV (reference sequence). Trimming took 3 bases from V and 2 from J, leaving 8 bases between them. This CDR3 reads CASSFRDTYEQYF. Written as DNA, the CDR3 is TGTGCCAGCAGTTTCAGGGACACCTACGAGCAGTACTTC.

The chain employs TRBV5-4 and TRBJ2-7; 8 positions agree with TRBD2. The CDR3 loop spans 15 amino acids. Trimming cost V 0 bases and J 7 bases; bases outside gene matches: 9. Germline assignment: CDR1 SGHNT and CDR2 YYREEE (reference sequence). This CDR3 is CASSLDGRARGEQYF. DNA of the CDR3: TGTGCCAGCAGCTTGGACGGGAGGGCCAGGGGAGAGCAGTACTTC.

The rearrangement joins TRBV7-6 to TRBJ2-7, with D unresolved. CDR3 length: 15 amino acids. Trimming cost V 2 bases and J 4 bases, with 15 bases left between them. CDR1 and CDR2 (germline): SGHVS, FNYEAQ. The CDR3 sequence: CASSLSPGVGYEQYF. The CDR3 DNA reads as TGTGCCAGCAGCTTAAGCCCCGGTGTCGGGTACGAGCAGTACTTC.